A selection of T cell receptor beta chains follows, all from one sample in a study of blood T cell repertoires in COVID-19. Generated by immunoSEQ multiplex PCR, the TCRdb table keeps only in-frame clones and is missing some. The sample records 100,000 to 150,000 clones, approximately 85% being singletons. The sequencing input was peripheral blood. The receptors were sampled from a woman aged 80 or over with COVID-19, enrolled during active disease. The CDR3 runs from the conserved cysteine through the conserved F or W. D genes are given only for firm matches. Where a row states a size, it is once, few, many or the class of an expanded clone; other rows omit it.

V gene,J gene,clone size,D gene,CDR3 DNA,CDR3 protein
TRBV19,TRBJ2-7,.,TRBD2,TGTGCCAGTAGTACAACTAGCGGGTTTAACGTCTACGAGCAGTACTTC,CASSTTSGFNVYEQYF
TRBV14,TRBJ2-2,.,.,TGTGCCAGCAGCCAAGTGGGGAGCCTAGCGAAGAACACCGGGGAGCTGTTTTTT,CASSQVGSLAKNTGELFF
TRBV3-1/TRBV3-2,TRBJ2-7,.,TRBD1,TGTGCCAGCAGCCAAGTGGGGACAGGGTTGGGCGAGCAGTACTTC,CASSQVGTGLGEQYF
TRBV27,TRBJ2-1,.,TRBD2,TGTGCCAGCAGTCCGCAAACCGGGACTAGGGGTCATGAGCAGTTCTTC,CASSPQTGTRGHEQFF
TRBV5-4,TRBJ1-2,.,.,TGTGCCAGCAGCTTGGGTGCGGGGGAGATCTATGGCTACACCTTC,CASSLGAGEIYGYTF
TRBV9,TRBJ2-1,.,TRBD2,TGTGCCAGCAGCGCGGGGGGGAGGGACAATGAGCAGTTCTTC,CASSAGGRDNEQFF
TRBV3-1/TRBV3-2,TRBJ1-1,.,.,TGTGCCAGCAGTCGCGCATTAGAGAACACTGAAGCTTTCTTT,CASSRALENTEAFF
TRBV11-2,TRBJ2-5,.,.,TGTGCCAGCAGCTTACAGGGGAGAGAGACCCAGTACTTC,CASSLQGRETQYF
TRBV3-1/TRBV3-2,TRBJ2-5,.,TRBD2,TGTGCCAGCAGCCAAAGGGCGGGAGGACGGACCCAGTACTTC,CASSQRAGGRTQYF
TRBV28,TRBJ2-7,many,TRBD2,TGTGCCAGCAGTTTTCTTCCCTGGGGGGGAAATTACGAGCAGTACTTC,CASSFLPWGGNYEQYF
TRBV7-8,TRBJ2-2,.,.,TGTGCCAGCAGCCCGGACGGAGGGGGCCGGACCGGGGAGCTGTTTTTT,CASSPDGGGRTGELFF
TRBV19,TRBJ2-3,.,TRBD2,TGTGCCACCTCCGGCGGAGCGGGACGCACAGATACGCAGTATTTT,CATSGGAGRTDTQYF
TRBV28,TRBJ1-4,.,.,TGTGCCAGCAGTCACCGACAGGCCCTCGGACCTAATGAAAAACTGTTTTTT,CASSHRQALGPNEKLFF
TRBV2,TRBJ2-7,.,TRBD2,TGTGCCAGCAGTGAAGATGGACTAGGGAACCTCGAGCAGTACTTC,CASSEDGLGNLEQYF
TRBV7-8,TRBJ2-2,.,.,TGTGCCAGCAGCCCATTTGACACCGCGTTCGGGGAGCTGTTTTTT,CASSPFDTAFGELFF
TRBV27,TRBJ2-2,few,TRBD1,TGTGCCAGCCGTCCCACGACAGGGGTCACCGGGGAGCTGTTTTTT,CASRPTTGVTGELFF
TRBV29-1,TRBJ1-1,once,.,TGCAGCGTTGAAGGGGGCGGGAACACTGAAGCTTTCTTT,CSVEGGGNTEAFF
TRBV18,TRBJ1-1,.,TRBD1,TGTGCCAGCTCACCAAGGGACAGGGTGGTCAACACTGAAGCTTTCTTT,CASSPRDRVVNTEAFF
TRBV9,TRBJ2-1,.,TRBD2,TGTGCCAGCAGCGTCCTAGCGGCTAACTACAATGAGCAGTTCTTC,CASSVLAANYNEQFF
TRBV19,TRBJ1-2,.,TRBD1,TGTGCCAGTAGTAGACAGGGATGGGGCTACACCTTC,CASSRQGWGYTF
TRBV19,TRBJ2-7,.,.,TGTGCCAGTAGTATAGTCTCGACGGTAACAGGCTATACCTACGAGCAGTACTTC,CASSIVSTVTGYTYEQYF
TRBV7-9,TRBJ2-1,.,TRBD2,TGTGCCAGCAGCCTCGTGGGACTAGCGGGACGCTCCTACAATGAGCAGTTCTTC,CASSLVGLAGRSYNEQFF
TRBV6-5,TRBJ1-1,.,TRBD1,TGTGCCAGCAGTTACGGGACAGGGGACACTGAAGCTTTCTTT,CASSYGTGDTEAFF
TRBV7-2,TRBJ1-3,.,.,TGTGCCAGCAGCGCCCACAGGGTGCCTGGAAATACCATATATTTT,CASSAHRVPGNTIYF
TRBV7-2,TRBJ2-1,.,TRBD2,TGTGCCAGCAGCTCACGGACTAGCGCCGCGGATGAGCAGTTCTTC,CASSSRTSAADEQFF
TRBV4-2,TRBJ1-4,.,.,TGTGCCAGCAGCCAAGATCTTTTTTCGTCCCTGGGGGGTAAAAAACTGTTTTTT,CASSQDLFSSLGGKKLFF
TRBV28,TRBJ2-2,.,TRBD1,TGTGCCAGCAGTTTGATTGGGACAGGGGTGACCGGGGAGCTGTTTTTT,CASSLIGTGVTGELFF
TRBV4-1,TRBJ2-1,once,TRBD2,TGCGCCAGCAGCCAAGATATCCCAGCGGGAGGCTCGAGCTCCTACAATGAGCAGTTCTTC,CASSQDIPAGGSSSYNEQFF
TRBV7-2,TRBJ2-3,.,TRBD2,TGTGCCAGCAGCTTAGATATGGCGGGAGGGCCTTGGGATACGCAGTATTTT,CASSLDMAGGPWDTQYF
TRBV4-3,TRBJ2-5,.,TRBD1,TGCGCCAGCAGCCAAGGGTATCGGGCCAGGGGGCAAGAGACCCAGTACTTC,CASSQGYRARGQETQYF
TRBV11-2,TRBJ2-7,.,TRBD2,TGTGCCAGCAGCTTAACGAGCGGGAGGACTCCCTCAAGCTACGAGCAGTACTTC,CASSLTSGRTPSSYEQYF
TRBV4-3,TRBJ1-2,.,.,TGCGCCAGCAGCCAAGATCGGGAGGGCGGAGGTGGCTACACCTTC,CASSQDREGGGGYTF
TRBV5-6,TRBJ2-2,.,.,TGTGCCAGCAGCTTGGTTAGCACCAACACCGGGGAGCTGTTTTTT,CASSLVSTNTGELFF
TRBV28,TRBJ1-2,.,TRBD1,TGTGCCAGCAGTGAGGGACAGGGGAATGGCTACACCTTC,CASSEGQGNGYTF
TRBV3-1/TRBV3-2,TRBJ2-7,.,TRBD2,TGTGCCAGCAGCCAAGGTGGACTAGAAGAGGACGAGCAGTACTTC,CASSQGGLEEDEQYF
TRBV9,TRBJ2-3,.,.,TGTGCCAGCAGCGTAGCTCCTCTATCAGATACGCAGTATTTT,CASSVAPLSDTQYF
TRBV9,TRBJ1-3,.,TRBD1,TGTGCCAGCAGCGGCGGACAGGGAGATGGAAACACCATATATTTT,CASSGGQGDGNTIYF
TRBV6-6,TRBJ2-7,.,.,TGTGCCAGCACCGGACTCTACGAGCAGTACTTC,CASTGLYEQYF
TRBV7-8,TRBJ1-2,.,.,TGTGCCAGCAGCTTAGGATTTCCTACTGCGGGACGCCCAAGCCCTGGTTACACCTTC,CASSLGFPTAGRPSPGYTF
TRBV5-6,TRBJ2-6,.,TRBD1,TGTGCCAGCAGTCCAGGGGGCTCTGGGGCCAACGTCCTGACTTTC,CASSPGGSGANVLTF
TRBV7-2,TRBJ2-7,.,.,TGTGCCAGCAGCTTAGTAGTACAGTCCTACGAGCAGTACTTC,CASSLVVQSYEQYF
TRBV28,TRBJ1-1,.,.,TGTGCCAGCAGTTTAAATGCAGAAAATGAAGCTTTCTTT,CASSLNAENEAFF
TRBV6-1,TRBJ1-2,.,TRBD1,TGTGCCAGCAGTGAAGGACAGGGGTCGCGAGGCTACACCTTC,CASSEGQGSRGYTF
TRBV3-1/TRBV3-2,TRBJ1-6,.,TRBD1,TGTGCCAGCAGCCTTAGGGACAGCAATTCACCCCTCCACTTT,CASSLRDSNSPLHF
TRBV5-3,TRBJ2-7,.,TRBD2,TGTGCCAGAAGCTTGGGACTAGCGGGAGACACCTACGAGCAGTACTTC,CARSLGLAGDTYEQYF